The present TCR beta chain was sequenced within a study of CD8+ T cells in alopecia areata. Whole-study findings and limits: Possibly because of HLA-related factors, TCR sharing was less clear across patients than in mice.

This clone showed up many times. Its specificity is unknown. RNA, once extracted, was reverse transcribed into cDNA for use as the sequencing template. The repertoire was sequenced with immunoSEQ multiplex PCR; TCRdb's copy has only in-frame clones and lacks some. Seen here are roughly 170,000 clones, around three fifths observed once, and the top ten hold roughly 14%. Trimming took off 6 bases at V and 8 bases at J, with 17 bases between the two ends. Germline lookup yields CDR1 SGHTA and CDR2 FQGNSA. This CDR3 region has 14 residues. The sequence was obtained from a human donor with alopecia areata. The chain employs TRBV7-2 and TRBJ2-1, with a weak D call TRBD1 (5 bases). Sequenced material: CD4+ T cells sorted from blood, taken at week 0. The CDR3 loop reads CASSQGLARDEQFF. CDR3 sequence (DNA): TGTGCCAGCAGTCAGGGTTTAGCCCGCGATGAGCAGTTCTTC.